The clone carrying this T cell receptor (beta chain) was seen a few times. Its specificity is not known. The data are from a study of T cell repertoires in cytomegalovirus infection. Study-level background: CMV infection together with matching HLA type was indicated by public TCR beta signatures. Regarding the study as a whole: Summed frequency of public TCR beta families distinguished CMV carriers with the relevant HLA.

Germline CDR1 SGHVS, CDR2 FQNEAQ. There are 14 residues in the CDR3. The V and J ends lost 5 bases and 0 bases respectively, with 11 bases between them. TCRdb analysed the reads with MiXCR anew, one entry per CDR3 protein. The data show hundreds of thousands of distinct CDR3 sequences, with about 24% seen just once and 7% to 9% held by the top ten. Material: CD8+ T cells from PBMCs. V gene TRBV7-8 combines with J gene TRBJ2-7; D gene unclear. This receptor was taken from a human donor in good health (CMV status not recorded). Some clones in this sample may be carry-over from other donors' samples. The CDR3 nucleotides read TGTGCCAGCAGCATCACGGAATACTCCTACGAGCAGTACTTC. Protein: CASSITEYSYEQYF. Full variable domain (missing parts from reference TRBV7-8 and TRBJ2-7): GAGVSQSPRYKVAKRGQDVALRCDPISGHVSLFWYQQALGQGPEFLTYFQNEAQLDKSGLPSDRFFAERPEGSVSTLKIQRTQQEDSAVYLCASSITEYSYEQYFGPGTRLTVT.